The clone carrying this T cell receptor (beta chain) was recorded at least ten times. Unmatched junction bases numbered 8, after V lost 4 bases and J lost 5 bases. CDR1 is DFQATT and CDR2 is SNEGSKA in the germline V gene (reference sequence). The CDR3 contains 14 residues. TCRdb itself ran the RT-PCR reads through MiXCR, one entry per CDR3 protein. The sample holds hundreds of thousands of distinct CDR3 sequences, approximately 14% seen once. This receptor was obtained from a female donor in good health, serving as a healthy control. The chain employs TRBV20-1 and TRBJ2-1; 7 nucleotides align to TRBD2. Source material: memory CD4+ T cells from blood. CDR3 coding DNA: TGCAGTGCTACGGGGAGGGCCCTCGACAATGAGCAGTTCTTC. Protein: CSATGRALDNEQFF.